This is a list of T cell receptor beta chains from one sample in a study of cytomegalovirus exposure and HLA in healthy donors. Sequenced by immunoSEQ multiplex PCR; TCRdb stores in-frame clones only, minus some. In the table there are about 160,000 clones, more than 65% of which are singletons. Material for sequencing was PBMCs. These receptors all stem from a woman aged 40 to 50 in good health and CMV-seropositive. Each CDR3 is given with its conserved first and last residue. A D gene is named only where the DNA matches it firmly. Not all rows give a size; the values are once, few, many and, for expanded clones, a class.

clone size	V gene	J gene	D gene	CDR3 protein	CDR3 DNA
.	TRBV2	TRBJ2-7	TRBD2	CASTRESYEQYF	TGTGCCAGCACGCGGGAGTCGTACGAGCAGTACTTC
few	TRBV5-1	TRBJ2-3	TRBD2	CASSPLAGENTDTQYF	TGCGCCAGCAGCCCATTAGCGGGAGAAAACACAGATACGCAGTATTTT
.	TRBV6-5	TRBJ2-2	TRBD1	CASSYQDRGLAGELFF	TGTGCCAGCAGTTACCAGGACAGGGGTCTCGCCGGGGAGCTGTTTTTT
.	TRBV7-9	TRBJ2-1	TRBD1	CASSSRQGFYGNEQFF	TGTGCCAGCAGCTCGAGACAGGGTTTTTATGGGAATGAGCAGTTCTTC
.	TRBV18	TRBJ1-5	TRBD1	CASSPTGTGILHSNQPQHF	TGTGCCAGCTCACCCACCGGGACAGGGATACTCCATAGCAATCAGCCCCAGCATTTT
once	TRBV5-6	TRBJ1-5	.	CASSLGLYSNQPQHF	TGTGCCAGCAGCCTGGGACTGTATAGCAATCAGCCCCAGCATTTT
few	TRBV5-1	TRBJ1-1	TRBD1	CASSRQGRDTEAFF	TGCGCCAGCAGCCGACAGGGAAGGGACACTGAAGCTTTCTTT
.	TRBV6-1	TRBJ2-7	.	CASSEWRLSVEQYF	TGTGCCAGCAGTGAGTGGAGACTATCCGTCGAGCAGTACTTC
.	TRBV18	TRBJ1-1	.	CASSPPLNTEAFF	TGTGCCAGCTCACCCCCATTGAACACTGAAGCTTTCTTT
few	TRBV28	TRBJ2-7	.	CASREGYEQYF	TGTGCCAGCAGGGAGGGGTACGAGCAGTACTTC
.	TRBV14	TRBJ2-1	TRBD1	CASRGQGAPYNEQFF	TGTGCCAGCAGGGGACAGGGGGCCCCCTACAATGAGCAGTTCTTC
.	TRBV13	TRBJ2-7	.	CASSPKPTSIEQYF	TGTGCCAGCAGCCCGAAGCCCACTAGTATCGAGCAGTACTTC
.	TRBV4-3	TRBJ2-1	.	CASSQDRAGGNEQFF	TGCGCCAGCAGCCAAGATCGGGCCGGGGGCAATGAGCAGTTCTTC
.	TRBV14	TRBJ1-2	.	CASSQSGGYGYTF	TGTGCCAGCAGCCAAAGCGGCGGCTATGGCTACACCTTC
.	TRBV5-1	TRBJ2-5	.	CASSSGASQETQYF	TGCGCCAGCAGCTCCGGAGCGTCACAAGAGACCCAGTACTTC
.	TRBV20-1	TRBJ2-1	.	CSASSRGEQFF	TGCAGTGCTAGTTCGCGAGGGGAGCAGTTCTTC
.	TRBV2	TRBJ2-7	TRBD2	CASSEPSGSYEQYF	TGTGCCAGCAGTGAACCTAGCGGGAGCTACGAGCAGTACTTC
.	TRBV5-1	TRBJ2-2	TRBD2	CASSVAGANTGELFF	TGCGCCAGCAGCGTAGCGGGGGCGAACACCGGGGAGCTGTTTTTT
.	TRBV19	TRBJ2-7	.	CASSITYGYEQYF	TGTGCCAGTAGTATAACCTATGGCTACGAGCAGTACTTC
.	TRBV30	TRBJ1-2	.	CAWIDRCYGYTF	TGTGCCTGGATCGACAGGTGCTATGGCTACACCTTC
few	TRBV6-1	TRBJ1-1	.	CASSEGWGRRNTEAFF	TGTGCCAGCAGTGAAGGGTGGGGGAGGAGGAACACTGAAGCTTTCTTT
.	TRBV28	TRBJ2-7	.	CASSLSSYEQYF	TGTGCCAGCAGTTTGAGTTCCTACGAGCAGTACTTC
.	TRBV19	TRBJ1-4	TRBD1	CASSIFYAQQGALFF	TGTGCCAGTAGTATTTTCTATGCCCAACAGGGGGCCTTGTTTTTT
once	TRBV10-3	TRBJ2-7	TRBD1	CAITPGTGVWEQYF	TGTGCCATCACCCCCGGGACAGGGGTTTGGGAGCAGTACTTC
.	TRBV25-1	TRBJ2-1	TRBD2	CASSDASGRDYNEQFF	TGTGCCAGCAGTGACGCTAGCGGGAGAGACTACAATGAGCAGTTCTTC
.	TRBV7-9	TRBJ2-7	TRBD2	CASSLLAGGYEQYF	TGTGCCAGCAGCTTACTAGCGGGGGGGTACGAGCAGTACTTC
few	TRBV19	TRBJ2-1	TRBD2	CASGEGHNEQFF	TGTGCCAGTGGGGAGGGACACAATGAGCAGTTCTTC
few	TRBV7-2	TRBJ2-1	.	CASSRQVGEQFF	TGTGCCAGCAGCAGACAGGTTGGGGAGCAGTTCTTC
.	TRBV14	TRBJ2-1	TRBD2	CASATGAGGSRKFF	TGTGCCAGCGCCACAGGGGCGGGGGGGTCCAGAAAGTTCTTC
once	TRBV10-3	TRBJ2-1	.	CAISVGGENEQFF	TGTGCCATCAGTGTTGGAGGGGAGAATGAGCAGTTCTTC
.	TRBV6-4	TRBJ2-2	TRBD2	CASSETSGQYMNTGELFF	TGTGCCAGCAGTGAGACTAGCGGCCAATATATGAACACCGGGGAGCTGTTTTTT
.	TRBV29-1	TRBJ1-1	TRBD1	CSLRTGENTEAFF	TGCAGCTTAAGGACAGGGGAGAACACTGAAGCTTTCTTT
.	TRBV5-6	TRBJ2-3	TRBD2	CASSGSSGIGDTQYF	TGTGCCAGCAGCGGATCTAGCGGGATTGGGGATACGCAGTATTTT
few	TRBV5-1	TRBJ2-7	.	CASSLTGNYEQYF	TGCGCCAGCAGCTTGACAGGGAACTACGAGCAGTACTTC